The rows below give T cell receptor beta chains drawn from one sample of a study of T cells in tumors after PD-1 blockade. Some clones are missing from TCRdb's copy, which holds only in-frame ones; the method was immunoSEQ multiplex PCR. The profile covers thousands of clones, with roughly 80% appearing a single time and more than 40% taken by the ten largest. The sequenced sample was PBMCs, obtained after anti-PD-1 therapy. Receptors were obtained from a human donor with advanced basal cell or squamous cell carcinoma (not recorded which). The CDR3 runs from the conserved cysteine through the conserved F or W. A D gene is named only where the DNA matches it firmly. The size of a clone is reported for some rows only, either as once, few or many, or as a class for expanded clones.

D	V	size	J	DNA	CDR3
.	TRBV10-3	.	TRBJ2-7	TGTGCCATCAGTGAGCTCATCTACGAGCAGTACTTC	CAISELIYEQYF
.	TRBV10-1	.	TRBJ2-2	TGCGCCAGCAGTGAGTTTTCCGGGGGTGGCACCGGGGAGCTGTTTTTT	CASSEFSGGGTGELFF
TRBD1	TRBV14	hyperexpanded	TRBJ2-1	TGTGCCAGCAGAGGGGTGACAGGGGGTAACTACAATGAGCAGTTCTTC	CASRGVTGGNYNEQFF
.	TRBV6-5	once	TRBJ1-3	TGTGCCAGCAGTTACAAGGCCAACTCTGGAAACACCATATATTTT	CASSYKANSGNTIYF
.	TRBV6-6	.	TRBJ2-3	TGTGCCAGCAGTTACCAAGGACTGATTACAGATACGCAGTATTTT	CASSYQGLITDTQYF
TRBD1	TRBV6-2/TRBV6-3	.	TRBJ1-5	TGTGCCAGCAGTCGTCCTGGAGGGGGCGGTTTTAGCAATCAGCCCCAGCATTTT	CASSRPGGGGFSNQPQHF
TRBD2	TRBV2	.	TRBJ2-1	TGTGCCAGCAATAAGGGACTAGCGAGGTACAATGAGCAGTTCTTC	CASNKGLARYNEQFF
.	TRBV6-5	.	TRBJ2-1	TGTGCCAGCAGTTACAGGGGGGACAACAATGAGCAGTTCTTC	CASSYRGDNNEQFF
TRBD1	TRBV4-2	.	TRBJ2-3	TGTGCCAGCAGCCAAGACACGACAGGGGGGAGCACAGATACGCAGTATTTT	CASSQDTTGGSTDTQYF
TRBD2	TRBV3-1/TRBV3-2	.	TRBJ2-1	TGTGCCAGCAGCCATAGCGGGGGGGCCCGGAATGAGCAGTTCTTC	CASSHSGGARNEQFF
.	TRBV4-3	.	TRBJ2-6	TGCGCCAGCAGCCAAGGCACTGCAGGGGCTGGGGCCAACGTCCTGACTTTC	CASSQGTAGAGANVLTF
.	TRBV7-8	.	TRBJ1-4	TGTGCCAGCAGCTTAGCGCGAGGGCGGGCTAATGAAAAACTGTTTTTT	CASSLARGRANEKLFF
.	TRBV27	.	TRBJ2-6	TGTGCCAGCAGGTCTGCGGGTTCTGGGGCCAACGTCCTGACTTTC	CASRSAGSGANVLTF
.	TRBV6-1	once	TRBJ1-1	TGTGCCAGCAGTGATAGCTGGAGACAGAACACTGAAGCTTTCTTT	CASSDSWRQNTEAFF
.	TRBV5-1	.	TRBJ1-3	TGCGCCAGCAGCCAGGACACCAACTCTGGAAACACCATATATTTT	CASSQDTNSGNTIYF
.	TRBV27	.	TRBJ1-2	TGTGCCAGCAGCGCATACGGATCTGTCTATGGCTACACCTTC	CASSAYGSVYGYTF
TRBD1	TRBV5-4	.	TRBJ2-1	TGTGCCAGCAGCTTAACGGCAGGGGGCTACAATGAGCAGTTCTTC	CASSLTAGGYNEQFF
TRBD2	TRBV11-2	.	TRBJ2-3	TGTGCCAGCAGCTCCCCATTGACTAGCGGCACAGATACGCAGTATTTT	CASSSPLTSGTDTQYF
.	TRBV19	.	TRBJ1-6	TGTGCCAGTAGTATAGATCGGGAGAGGTATAATTCACCCCTCCACTTT	CASSIDRERYNSPLHF
TRBD1	TRBV27	.	TRBJ2-6	TGTGCCAGCAGTTCCGGGACAGGCCTAAGCGTCCTGACTTTC	CASSSGTGLSVLTF
.	TRBV3-1/TRBV3-2	.	TRBJ2-3	TGTGCCAGCAGCCCTGGGCCCCCCTCCCACACAGATACGCAGTATTTT	CASSPGPPSHTDTQYF
.	TRBV28	once	TRBJ1-1	TGTGCCAGCAGTTTACGCAGGGGTGAAGCTTTCTTT	CASSLRRGEAFF
.	TRBV5-1	.	TRBJ2-4	TGCGCCAGCAGCTTGGGGGCGAGAATGGACATTCAGTACTTC	CASSLGARMDIQYF
TRBD2	TRBV18	.	TRBJ2-1	TGTGCCAGCTCACCAACTCTAGCGGGGGGTAACAATGAGCAGTTCTTC	CASSPTLAGGNNEQFF
TRBD1	TRBV5-4	.	TRBJ2-7	TGTGCCAGCAGCTTGGGGGGACAGTCCTCCTACGAGCAGTACTTC	CASSLGGQSSYEQYF
.	TRBV4-3	.	TRBJ2-3	TGCGCCAGCAGCCAAGGTGTTAGCCTCACAGATACGCAGTATTTT	CASSQGVSLTDTQYF
.	TRBV6-5	.	TRBJ1-1	TGTGCCAGCAGTTGGGGGGGACCCAGCTATAACACTGAAGCTTTCTTT	CASSWGGPSYNTEAFF
.	TRBV5-1	.	TRBJ1-6	TGCGCCAGCAGCTTGGGGATCCCTCCGAGCTCCTATAATTCACCCCTCCACTTT	CASSLGIPPSSYNSPLHF
.	TRBV5-1	.	TRBJ1-4	TGCGCCAGCAGCTCTCAGGGGCCGGATAATGAAAAACTGTTTTTT	CASSSQGPDNEKLFF
.	TRBV10-1	.	TRBJ1-5	TGCGCCAGCAGTGAGTCGGGCGCCAATCAGCCCCAGCATTTT	CASSESGANQPQHF
.	TRBV30	.	TRBJ2-5	TGTGCCTGGAGTGACGTAGCGCCCCAAGAGACCCAGTACTTC	CAWSDVAPQETQYF
.	TRBV5-5	.	TRBJ2-3	TGTGCCAGCAGCTCCGTAGACACAGATACGCAGTATTTT	CASSSVDTDTQYF
.	TRBV30	.	TRBJ1-6	TGTGCCTCCCGGACAGATATATATTCACCCCTCCACTTT	CASRTDIYSPLHF
TRBD2	TRBV30	few	TRBJ2-7	TGTGCCTGGAGTGGGATAGCGGGGGCCTACGAGCAGTACTTC	CAWSGIAGAYEQYF
.	TRBV4-1	.	TRBJ1-2	TGCGCCAGCAGCCAAGTGGGAGCAGGGTTTGGCTACACCTTC	CASSQVGAGFGYTF
.	TRBV7-2	.	TRBJ2-5	TGTGCCAGCAGCTTAGCTAGGCAGCCGAGAGAGACCCAGTACTTC	CASSLARQPRETQYF
.	TRBV2	.	TRBJ2-5	TGTGCCAGCAGTGTCCGCCCCGAGACCCAGTACTTC	CASSVRPETQYF
.	TRBV12-3/TRBV12-4	.	TRBJ1-3	TGTGCCAGCTTCAGGGAAACTGGAAACACCATATATTTT	CASFRETGNTIYF
.	TRBV5-5	.	TRBJ1-5	TGTGCCAGCAGCTTGGAATATGCAGATCAGCCCCAGCATTTT	CASSLEYADQPQHF
TRBD1	TRBV12-5	.	TRBJ2-2	TGTGCTAGTGGTTCCTCCCGGCGTAGGGGGCAAGAGAACGAGCTGTTTTTT	CASGSSRRRGQENELFF
.	TRBV16	once	TRBJ2-4	TGTGCCAGCAGCCCCCAAGGGATGGCCAAAAACATTCAGTACTTC	CASSPQGMAKNIQYF
.	TRBV2	.	TRBJ1-4	TGTGCCAGCAGCGCCAGGGCTGAAAAACTGTTTTTT	CASSARAEKLFF
.	TRBV29-1	.	TRBJ2-7	TGCAGCGTTGGGGCGGCGGGCAGAGACTACGAGCAGTACTTC	CSVGAAGRDYEQYF
.	TRBV9	.	TRBJ2-5	TGTGCCAGCAGCCCCGGGACCGCCCAAGAGACCCAGTACTTC	CASSPGTAQETQYF
TRBD1	TRBV24-1	few	TRBJ2-1	TGTGCCACCAGTGGCGGGACAGGGCGCCACAATGAGCAGTTCTTC	CATSGGTGRHNEQFF
.	TRBV11-2	.	TRBJ2-3	TGTGCCAGCAGGGAGGTTGGGAAGGTACCGCAAGGTACGCAGTATTTT	CASREVGKVPQGTQYF
.	TRBV21-1	.	TRBJ1-6	TGTGCCAGCAGTGAGAGTCTAGCTACACTACATCATAATTCACCCCTCCACTTT	CASSESLATLHHNSPLHF
.	TRBV5-5	.	TRBJ2-7	TGTGCCAGCAGCCCCCGTGGCAGGGAGGACACCCGGCAGTACTTC	CASSPRGREDTRQYF
TRBD2	TRBV4-1	few	TRBJ2-1	TGCGCCAGCAGCCAAATTAGGGGACTAGCGGTCTACAATGAGCAGTTCTTC	CASSQIRGLAVYNEQFF
TRBD1	TRBV9	.	TRBJ2-2	TGTGCCAGCAGCGTAGCAGTGGGGACAGCCTCGGGCACCGGGGAGCTGTTTTTT	CASSVAVGTASGTGELFF
.	TRBV5-4	.	TRBJ1-1	TGTGCCAGCAGCTTTAGTGAAATTCTGAACACTGAAGCTTTCTTT	CASSFSEILNTEAFF
.	TRBV6-1	.	TRBJ2-1	TGTGCCAGCGGGCCCGGTTCCCAGTTCTTC	CASGPGSQFF
TRBD1	TRBV25-1	once	TRBJ2-6	TGTGCCAGCAGTGACCGGGACAGGCTTTCTGGGGCCAACGTCCTGACTTTC	CASSDRDRLSGANVLTF
.	TRBV13	.	TRBJ1-1	TGTGCCAGCAGCTTAGAGGCTGGGGGGAACACTGAAGCTTTCTTT	CASSLEAGGNTEAFF
.	TRBV5-8	.	TRBJ1-4	TGTGCCAGCAGCTTGGACAGGAATGAAAAACTGTTTTTT	CASSLDRNEKLFF